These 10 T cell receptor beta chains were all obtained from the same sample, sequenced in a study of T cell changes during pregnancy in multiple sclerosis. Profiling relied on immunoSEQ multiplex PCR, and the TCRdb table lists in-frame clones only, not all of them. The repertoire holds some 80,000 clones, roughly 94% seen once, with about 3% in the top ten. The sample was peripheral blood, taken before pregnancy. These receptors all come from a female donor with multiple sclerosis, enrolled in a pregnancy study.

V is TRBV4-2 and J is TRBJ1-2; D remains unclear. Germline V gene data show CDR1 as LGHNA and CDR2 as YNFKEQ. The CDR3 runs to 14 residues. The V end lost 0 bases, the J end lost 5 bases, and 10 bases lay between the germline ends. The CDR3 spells CASSQDLRVYGYTF. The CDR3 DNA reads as TGTGCCAGCAGCCAAGATTTGCGAGTATATGGCTACACCTTC.

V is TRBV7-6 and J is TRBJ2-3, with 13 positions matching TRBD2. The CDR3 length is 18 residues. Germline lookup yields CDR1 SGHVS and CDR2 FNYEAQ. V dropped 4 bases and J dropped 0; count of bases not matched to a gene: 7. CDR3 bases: TGTGCCAGCAGCTCGGGACTAGCGGGAACCACTAGCACAGATACGCAGTATTTT. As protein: CASSSGLAGTTSTDTQYF.

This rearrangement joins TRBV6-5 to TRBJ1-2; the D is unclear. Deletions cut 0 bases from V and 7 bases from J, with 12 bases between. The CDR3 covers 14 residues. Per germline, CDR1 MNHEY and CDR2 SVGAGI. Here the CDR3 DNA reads TGTGCCAGCAGTTACTCGCTGTTCGGGGTTGGCTACACCTTC. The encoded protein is CASSYSLFGVGYTF.

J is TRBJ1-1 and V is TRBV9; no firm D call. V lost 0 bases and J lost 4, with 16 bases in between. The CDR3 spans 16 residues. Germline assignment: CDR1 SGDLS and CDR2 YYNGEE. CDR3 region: CASSVENGGLSTEAFF. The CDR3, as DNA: TGTGCCAGCAGCGTAGAAAATGGAGGGTTGAGCACTGAAGCTTTCTTT.

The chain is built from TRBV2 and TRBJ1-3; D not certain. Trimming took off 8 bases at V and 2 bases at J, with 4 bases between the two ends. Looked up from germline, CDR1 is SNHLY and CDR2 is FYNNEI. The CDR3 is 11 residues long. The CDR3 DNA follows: TGTGCCAGCTTAACTGGAAACACCATATATTTT. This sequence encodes CASLTGNTIYF. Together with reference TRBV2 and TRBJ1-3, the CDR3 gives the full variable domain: EPEVTQTPSHQVTQMGQEVILRCVPISNHLYFYWYRQILGQKVEFLVSFYNNEISEKSEIFDDQFSVERPDGSNFTLKIRSTKLEDSAMYFCASLTGNTIYFGEGSWLTVV.

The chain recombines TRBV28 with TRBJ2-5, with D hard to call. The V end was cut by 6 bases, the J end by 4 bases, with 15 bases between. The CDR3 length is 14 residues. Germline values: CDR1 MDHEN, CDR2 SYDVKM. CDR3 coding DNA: TGTGCCAGCAGCCGCCCCGGTTGGTCAGAGACCCAGTACTTC. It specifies CASSRPGWSETQYF. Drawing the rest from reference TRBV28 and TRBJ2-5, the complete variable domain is DVKVTQSSRYLVKRTGEKVFLECVQDMDHENMFWYRQDPGLGLRLIYFSYDVKMKEKGDIPEGYSVSREKKERFSLILESASTNQTSMYLCASSRPGWSETQYFGPGTRLLVL.

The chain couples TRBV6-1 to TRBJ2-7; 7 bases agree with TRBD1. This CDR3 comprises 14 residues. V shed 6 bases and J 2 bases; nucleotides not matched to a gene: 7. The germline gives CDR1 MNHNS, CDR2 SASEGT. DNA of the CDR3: TGTGCCAGCAGCACGGGACAGATTACCTACGAGCAGTACTTC. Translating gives CASSTGQITYEQYF.

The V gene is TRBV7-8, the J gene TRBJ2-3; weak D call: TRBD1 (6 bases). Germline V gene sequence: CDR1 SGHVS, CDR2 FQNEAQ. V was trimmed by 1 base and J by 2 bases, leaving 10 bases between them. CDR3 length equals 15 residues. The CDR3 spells CASSLGGHPTDTQYF. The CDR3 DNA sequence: TGTGCCAGCAGCTTAGGGGGACACCCCACAGATACGCAGTATTTT.

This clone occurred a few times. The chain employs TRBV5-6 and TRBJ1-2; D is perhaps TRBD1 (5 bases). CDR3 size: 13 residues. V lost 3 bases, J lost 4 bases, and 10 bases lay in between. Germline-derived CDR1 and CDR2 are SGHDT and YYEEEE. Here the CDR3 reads CASSSTVPYGYTF. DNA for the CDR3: TGTGCCAGCAGCTCGACAGTCCCCTATGGCTACACCTTC. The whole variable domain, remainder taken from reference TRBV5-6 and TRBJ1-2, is DAGVTQSPTHLIKTRGQQVTLRCSPKSGHDTVSWYQQALGQGPQFIFQYYEEEERQRGNFPDRFSGHQFPNYSSELNVNALLLGDSALYLCASSSTVPYGYTFGSGTRLTVV.

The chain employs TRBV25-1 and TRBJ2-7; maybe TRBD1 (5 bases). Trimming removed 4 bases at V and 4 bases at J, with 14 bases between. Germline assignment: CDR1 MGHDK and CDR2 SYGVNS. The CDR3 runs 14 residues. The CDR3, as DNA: TGTGCCAGCAGTGTGCTGGGGCGGCTTTACGAGCAGTACTTC. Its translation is CASSVLGRLYEQYF.